This T cell receptor (beta chain) came from a study of regulatory and conventional T cells in RAG deficiency. Assay: immunoSEQ multiplex PCR; the TCRdb copy retains only in-frame clones and omits some. The table lists under 35,000 clones, about 90% of them singletons. With 1 base removed from V and 6 bases from J, the gap between germline ends came to 3 bases. The germline gives CDR1 LGHNA, CDR2 YNFKEQ. The CDR3 sequence is 11 residues long. This clone was seen a few times. This sample also belongs to another study, concerning regulatory T cells. This second study notes: The PCR used 52 TRBV and 13 TRBJ primers.

This receptor was identified in a human donor in good health. The sample consisted of CD8+ T cells sorted from blood. The rearrangement uses TRBV4-2 and TRBJ1-2; D unresolved. The CDR3 DNA reads TGTGCCAGCAGCCAAGCTGATGGCTACACCTTC. Amino acid sequence: CASSQADGYTF.